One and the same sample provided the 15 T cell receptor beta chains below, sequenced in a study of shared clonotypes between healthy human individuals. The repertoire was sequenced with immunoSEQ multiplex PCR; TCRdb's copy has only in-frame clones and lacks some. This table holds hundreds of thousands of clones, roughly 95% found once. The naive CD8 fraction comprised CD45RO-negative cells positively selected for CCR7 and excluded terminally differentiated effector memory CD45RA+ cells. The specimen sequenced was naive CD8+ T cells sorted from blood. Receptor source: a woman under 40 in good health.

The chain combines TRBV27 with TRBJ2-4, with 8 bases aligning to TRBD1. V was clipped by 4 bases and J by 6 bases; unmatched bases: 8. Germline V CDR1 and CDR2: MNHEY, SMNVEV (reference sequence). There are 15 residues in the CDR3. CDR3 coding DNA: TGTGCCAGCAGTTCCGACAGGGGAGTGAGAAACATTCAGTACTTC. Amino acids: CASSSDRGVRNIQYF.

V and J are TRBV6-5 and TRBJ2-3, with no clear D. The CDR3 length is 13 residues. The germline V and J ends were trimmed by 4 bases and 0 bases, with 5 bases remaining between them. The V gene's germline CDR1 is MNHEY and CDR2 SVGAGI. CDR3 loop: CASSSTSTDTQYF. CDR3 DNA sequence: TGTGCCAGCAGTTCGACTAGCACAGATACGCAGTATTTT.

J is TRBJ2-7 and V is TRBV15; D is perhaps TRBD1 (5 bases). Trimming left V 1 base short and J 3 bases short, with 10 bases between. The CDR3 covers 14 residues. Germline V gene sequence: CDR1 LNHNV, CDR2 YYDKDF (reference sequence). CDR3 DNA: TGTGCCACCAGCAGAGGGACACTTGACTACGAGCAGTACTTC. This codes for CATSRGTLDYEQYF.

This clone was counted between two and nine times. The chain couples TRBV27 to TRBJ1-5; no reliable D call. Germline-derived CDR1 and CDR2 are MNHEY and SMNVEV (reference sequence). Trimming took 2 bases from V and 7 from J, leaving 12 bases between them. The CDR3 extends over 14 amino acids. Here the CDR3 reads CASSLGPDRQPQHF. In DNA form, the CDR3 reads TGTGCCAGCAGTTTAGGTCCGGATCGACAGCCCCAGCATTTT.

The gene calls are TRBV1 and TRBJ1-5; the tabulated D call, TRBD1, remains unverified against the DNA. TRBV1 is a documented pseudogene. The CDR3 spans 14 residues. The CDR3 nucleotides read TGCACCAGCAGCCAAGCAGGTCGATATCAGCCCCAGCATTTT. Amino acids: CTSSQAGRYQPQHF.

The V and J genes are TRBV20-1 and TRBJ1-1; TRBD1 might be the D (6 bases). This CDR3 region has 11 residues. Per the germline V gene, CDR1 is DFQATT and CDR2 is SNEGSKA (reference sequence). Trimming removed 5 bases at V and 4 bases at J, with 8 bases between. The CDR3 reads CSAEGGTEAFF. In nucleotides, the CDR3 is TGCAGTGCTGAGGGGGGCACTGAAGCTTTCTTT.

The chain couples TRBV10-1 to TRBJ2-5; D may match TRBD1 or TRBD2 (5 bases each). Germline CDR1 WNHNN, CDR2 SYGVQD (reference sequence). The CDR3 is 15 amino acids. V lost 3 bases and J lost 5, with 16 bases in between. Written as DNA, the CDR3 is TGCGCCAGCAGTGAAGGTTTGGGACCGGGGGAGACCCAGTACTTC. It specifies CASSEGLGPGETQYF.

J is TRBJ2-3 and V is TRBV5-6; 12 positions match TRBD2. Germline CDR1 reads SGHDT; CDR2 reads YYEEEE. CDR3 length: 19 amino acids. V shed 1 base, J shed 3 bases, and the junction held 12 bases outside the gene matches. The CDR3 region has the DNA TGTGCCAGCAGCTTGTATATTTCACTAGCGGGAGGTGAAACAGATACGCAGTATTTT. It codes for CASSLYISLAGGETDTQYF.

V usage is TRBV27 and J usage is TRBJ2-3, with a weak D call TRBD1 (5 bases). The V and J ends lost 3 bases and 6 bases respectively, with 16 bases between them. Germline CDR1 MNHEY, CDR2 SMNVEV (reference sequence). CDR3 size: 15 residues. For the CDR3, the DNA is TGTGCCAGCAGTTTGGTAACAGGCTCTCTGGATACGCAGTATTTT. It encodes CASSLVTGSLDTQYF.

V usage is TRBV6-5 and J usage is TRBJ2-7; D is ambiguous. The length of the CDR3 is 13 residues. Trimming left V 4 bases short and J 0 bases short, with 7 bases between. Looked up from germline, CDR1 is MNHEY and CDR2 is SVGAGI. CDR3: CASSLEFSYEQYF. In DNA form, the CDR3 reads TGTGCCAGCAGTTTGGAGTTCTCCTACGAGCAGTACTTC.

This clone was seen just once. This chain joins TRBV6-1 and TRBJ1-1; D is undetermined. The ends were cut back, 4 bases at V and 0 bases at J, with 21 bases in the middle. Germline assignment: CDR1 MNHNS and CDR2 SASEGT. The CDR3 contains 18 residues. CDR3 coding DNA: TGTGCCAGCAGTGGGCATGTGAAGGGAATGGGGTTGAACACTGAAGCTTTCTTT. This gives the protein CASSGHVKGMGLNTEAFF.

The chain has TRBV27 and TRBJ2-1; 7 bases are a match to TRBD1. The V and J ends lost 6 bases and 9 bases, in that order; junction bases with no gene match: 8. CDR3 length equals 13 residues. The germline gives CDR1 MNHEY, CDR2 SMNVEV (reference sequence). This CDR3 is CASRRTGPSEQFF. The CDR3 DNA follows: TGTGCCAGCAGGAGGACAGGCCCGAGTGAGCAGTTCTTC.

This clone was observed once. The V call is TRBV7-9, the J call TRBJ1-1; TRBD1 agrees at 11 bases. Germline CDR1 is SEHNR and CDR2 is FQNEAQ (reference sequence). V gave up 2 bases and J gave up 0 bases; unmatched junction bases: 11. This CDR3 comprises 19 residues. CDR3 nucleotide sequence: TGTGCCAGCAGCTTATCGAGGGGACAGGGGGTAGGCCTGAACACTGAAGCTTTCTTT. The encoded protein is CASSLSRGQGVGLNTEAFF.

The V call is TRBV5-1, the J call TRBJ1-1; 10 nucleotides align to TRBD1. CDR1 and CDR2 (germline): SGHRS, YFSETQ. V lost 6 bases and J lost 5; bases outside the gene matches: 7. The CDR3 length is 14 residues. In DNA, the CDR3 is TGCGCCAGCAATGCGGGACAGGGGATAACTGAAGCTTTCTTT. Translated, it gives CASNAGQGITEAFF.

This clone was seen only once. This CDR3 reads CASSPGQDYNEQFF. The DNA of the CDR3 is TGTGCCAGTAGCCCGGGACAGGATTACAATGAGCAGTTCTTC. The chain is built from TRBV19 and TRBJ2-1, with TRBD1 identical over 8 bases. The CDR3 sequence is 14 residues long. Looked up from germline, CDR1 is LNHDA and CDR2 is SQIVND (reference sequence). With 6 bases clipped from V and 4 bases from J, the junction kept 5 bases outside the gene matches.